Presented here are 10 T cell receptor beta chains from one specimen sequenced in a study of T cells after yellow fever vaccination (dated by TCRdb to the late 2010s). Library construction relied on 5' RACE. TCRdb shows the sequencer as Illumina HiSeq 2500. Starting from the raw public reads, TCRdb applied fastp trimming at Q25, assembled clones with MiXCR and retained in-frame beta chains. Merged by CDR3 protein, the rows form single entries marked with the most common genes and DNA. This sample comprises under 700,000 distinct CDR3 sequences, roughly a sixth of them detected only once. The ten biggest clones cover 17% of the sample. What this sample's treatment or condition label stands for: live attenuated yellow fever vaccine strain. The sequencing used PBMCs, collected 5 days after the first yellow fever vaccination. The receptors were gathered from a man aged 18 to 35 who received the YFV17D yellow fever vaccine.

This clonotype was counted at least ten times. The chain couples TRBV5-1 to TRBJ1-1; 7 bases fit TRBD1. Germline-derived CDR1 and CDR2 are SGHRS and YFSETQ. Unmatched junction bases numbered 7, after V lost 0 bases and J lost 11 bases. The CDR3 consists of 13 residues. The CDR3 reads CASSLGDRGGAFF. The CDR3 DNA sequence: TGCGCCAGCAGCTTGGGGGACAGAGGGGGGGCTTTCTTT.

V is TRBV13 and J is TRBJ1-6; TRBD1 matches at 10 bases. J gave up 9 bases and V 4 bases, and 6 bases lay outside the gene matches. CDR1 and CDR2 from the germline V gene are PRHDT and FYEKMQ (reference sequence). This CDR3 region has 15 residues. The CDR3 here is CASSWGTGDASPLHF. The CDR3 DNA sequence: TGTGCCAGCAGCTGGGGGACAGGGGATGCTTCACCCCTCCACTTT.

Here the CDR3 DNA reads TGTGCCAGCAGTTTAACCGGGACTTTGAACACTGAAGCTTTCTTT. Amino acids: CASSLTGTLNTEAFF. This chain connects TRBV6-2 or TRBV6-3 to TRBJ1-1; D may be TRBD1 (5 bases). The CDR3 has 15 amino acids. Germline-derived CDR1 and CDR2 are MNHEY and SVGEGT. V was shortened by 4 bases and J by 0 bases, with 12 bases between the two germline ends.

This clonotype occurred a few times. The chain carries TRBV5-1 and TRBJ1-1; D ambiguous. Trimming cost V 5 bases and J 7 bases, with 21 bases left between them. Germline V gives CDR1 SGHRS, CDR2 YFSETQ. CDR3 length equals 15 residues. The CDR3 region is CASRLRPWGGDEAFF. The CDR3, as DNA: TGCGCCAGCAGATTGAGGCCGTGGGGTGGGGATGAAGCTTTCTTT.

This clonotype was recorded at least ten times. At one boundary the junction diverges from the germline segment, which might be a read error. The chain carries TRBV12-3 or TRBV12-4 and TRBJ1-2; 10 bases align to TRBD1. The CDR3 sequence is 13 residues long. The CDR3 region has the DNA TGCGCCAGCAGCCGGGACAGGGGTTATGGCTACACCTTC. Protein: CASSRDRGYGYTF.

This clonotype has just a few counts. J is TRBJ2-1 and V is TRBV7-2, with a possible D match to TRBD2 (6 bases). From germline, CDR1 is SGHTA and CDR2 FQGNSA. The CDR3 is 17 residues long. Trimming shortened V by 0 bases and J by 0 bases, and 12 bases separated the two germline ends. The CDR3 DNA is TGTGCCAGCAGCTTAGCTCGGAGGGCGGGCTCCTACAATGAGCAGTTCTTC. Protein product: CASSLARRAGSYNEQFF. The entire variable domain, with the rest obtained from reference TRBV7-2 and TRBJ2-1, is as follows: GAGVSQSPSNKVTEKGKDVELRCDPISGHTALYWYRQSLGQGLEFLIYFQGNSAPDKSGLPSDRFSAERTGGSVSTLTIQRTQQEDSAVYLCASSLARRAGSYNEQFFGPGTRLTVL.

This clonotype was seen a handful of times. The genes are TRBV9 and TRBJ1-6; D is possibly TRBD1 (6 bases). From germline, CDR1 is SGDLS and CDR2 YYNGEE. The V end was cut by 3 bases, the J end by 10 bases, with 11 bases between. The CDR3 has 13 amino acids. The CDR3 sequence is CASSEGGASPLHF. The CDR3 DNA is TGTGCCAGCAGCGAGGGGGGCGCGTCACCCCTCCACTTT.

A word on this clonotype: An end of the junction does not agree with germline; a read error may underlie this. The chain is built from TRBV6-5 and TRBJ2-3; D is tentatively TRBD1 or TRBD2 (6 bases each). This CDR3 is 11 amino acids long. CDR1 and CDR2 from the germline V gene are MNHEY and SVGAGI. This chain's CDR3 is CASSKEGGLAF. The CDR3 coding sequence is TGTGCCAGCAGCAAAGAGGGGGGACTGGCTTTT.

This clonotype appeared a few times. The chain links TRBV2 to TRBJ2-5; D is unclear. Trimming shortened V by 6 bases and J by 5 bases, and 7 bases separated the two germline ends. CDR3 length: 11 amino acids. Germline V gene sequence: CDR1 SNHLY, CDR2 FYNNEI. The CDR3 region is CASREPETQYF. The CDR3 DNA is TGTGCCAGCAGGGAACCTGAGACCCAGTACTTC.

This clonotype was counted only a few times. The CDR3 bases are TGTGCCGGGGAGAGCTCTGGAAACACCATATATTTT. Protein product: CAGESSGNTIYF. The chain is built from TRBV7-2 and TRBJ1-3; D is undetermined. With 11 bases removed from V and 0 bases from J, the gap between germline ends came to 8 bases. The CDR3 is 12 residues long. Per the germline V gene, CDR1 is SGHTA and CDR2 is FQGNSA.